There are many counts of the clone carrying this TCR beta chain. What it binds is unknown. Building the TCR beta libraries relied on iRepertoire HTBI primers, and CDR3 regions underwent Arm-PCR. TCRdb analysed the multiplex PCR reads with MiXCR anew, one entry per CDR3 protein. The repertoire has 400,000 or so distinct CDR3 sequences, less than 25% of them found once; the top ten carry more than 20%. This specimen comes from a study of regulatory T cells in long-lasting Graves disease. CDR3 length: 14 amino acids. Germline lookup yields CDR1 LGHDT and CDR2 YNNKEL (reference sequence). Trimming removed 1 base from V and 0 bases from J, with 7 bases in between. Stated time point: persistent/refractory GD, antithyroid drugs over 5 years with positive TRAb. With RNA extracted from PBMCs as input, the TCR library was made. Study conclusions and caveats: TRBV28, TRBJ1-2 and TRBJ2-5 emerged as the favored segments in persistent disease.

The TCR was taken from a female donor with Graves disease. The sequencing used peripheral blood mononuclear cells (PBMCs), collected when the disease was refractory, from a patient treated with antithyroid drugs. The chain uses TRBV3-1 and TRBJ2-7, with D perhaps being TRBD1 or TRBD2 (5 bases each). The CDR3 DNA sequence: TGTGCCAGCAGCCAAGCGAGGGGCTCCTACGAGCAGTACTTC. Protein sequence: CASSQARGSYEQYF.